The 10 T cell receptor beta chains reported below all come from one sample, sequenced in a study of blood T cells in healthy people across ages. The second PCR ran about 6 to 11 cycles with a sample-barcoded 5' primer and J-beta primers. TCRdb fed the 5' RACE reads into MiXCR, producing one record per CDR3 protein. The data hold about 510,000 distinct CDR3 sequences, with around 27% observed a single time. These data were also filed under a second study, of T cells of mothers and their children.

The material sequenced was blood. These receptors all stem from a boy aged 2 to 9 in good health.

The chain joins TRBV7-7 to TRBJ2-1; no reliable D call. V lost 2 bases and J 8 bases, leaving 10 bases between the germline ends. The germline gives CDR1 SSHAT, CDR2 FNYEAQ (reference sequence). CDR3 length: 13 residues. The CDR3 DNA reads TGTGCCAGCAGCTTACGACTTGGGTATGAGCAGTTCTTC. Translation: CASSLRLGYEQFF.

This clonotype was detected only a few times. CDR3 in amino acids: CASRSGTGDDEQYF. The CDR3 bases are TGTGCCAGCCGCTCTGGGACAGGGGACGACGAGCAGTACTTC. The V and J genes are TRBV6-2 or TRBV6-3 and TRBJ2-7; 10 bases line up with TRBD1. CDR3 size: 14 residues. The germline CDR1 and CDR2 sequences are MNHEY and SVGEGT. With V trimmed by 8 bases and J by 5 bases, 9 bases remained unmatched.

This clonotype was observed a handful of times. V usage is TRBV7-9 and J usage is TRBJ1-3; 8 nucleotides align to TRBD1. The CDR3 has 16 residues. Germline assignment: CDR1 SEHNR and CDR2 FQNEAQ (reference sequence). The junction had 11 bases not matched to a gene; V was cut back by 5 bases and J by 5 bases. The CDR3 sequence: CASSTGQGRTRNTIYF. In DNA form, the CDR3 reads TGTGCCAGCAGCACCGGACAGGGAAGGACCCGAAACACCATATATTTT.

The J gene is TRBJ2-2, the V gene TRBV6-4, with D unresolved. Germline values: CDR1 MRHNA, CDR2 SNTAGT. This CDR3 contains 14 residues. Trimming removed 0 bases from V and 6 bases from J, with 8 bases in between. CDR3 sequence reads: CASSDSIRSGELFF. For the CDR3, the DNA is TGTGCCAGCAGTGACTCGATTAGATCCGGGGAGCTGTTTTTT.

The table lists this clonotype with a count of one. The rearrangement joins TRBV12-3 or TRBV12-4 to TRBJ2-1; 7 nucleotides match TRBD2. V lost 8 bases, J lost 0 bases, and 7 bases stayed unmatched. This CDR3 spans 15 amino acids. CDR3 protein: CASCDGGSSYNEQFF. The CDR3 DNA reads as TGTGCCAGCTGCGACGGGGGGAGCTCCTACAATGAGCAGTTCTTC.

This clonotype occurred a few times. The V call is TRBV29-1, the J call TRBJ2-7, with D unclear. The CDR3 runs 13 residues. Trimming took 1 base from V and 2 from J, leaving 9 bases between them. CDR1 is SQVTM and CDR2 is ANQGSEA in the germline V gene. The CDR3 coding sequence is TGCAGCGTTGAAGTCAGGAATGCCTACGAGCAGTACTTC. It translates to CSVEVRNAYEQYF.

This clonotype was counted between two and nine times. The V gene is TRBV9, the J gene TRBJ2-7; D may match TRBD1 or TRBD2 (6 bases each). Per germline, CDR1 SGDLS and CDR2 YYNGEE. V lost 0 bases and J 9 bases, leaving 16 bases between the germline ends. CDR3 length: 14 amino acids. The chain's CDR3 is CASSVAGAQGVQYF. CDR3 nucleotide sequence: TGTGCCAGCAGCGTAGCGGGGGCCCAAGGGGTGCAGTACTTC. The variable domain in full, completed from reference TRBV9 and TRBJ2-7, reads DSGVTQTPKHLITATGQRVTLRCSPRSGDLSVYWYQQSLDQGLQFLIQYYNGEERAKGNILERFSAQQFPDLHSELNLSSLELGDSALYFCASSVAGAQGVQYFGPGTRLTVT.

This clonotype was counted between two and nine times. The chain combines TRBV29-1 with TRBJ1-1; D is unresolved. This CDR3 is 13 amino acids long. Germline CDR1 reads SQVTM; CDR2 reads ANQGSEA. Trimming pared 4 bases from V and 1 base from J, leaving 10 bases between. This CDR3 is CSVVLGTNTEAFF. The CDR3 DNA reads as TGCAGCGTTGTTCTGGGCACGAACACTGAAGCTTTCTTT.

This chain joins TRBV6-2 or TRBV6-3 and TRBJ2-2, with 11 positions matching TRBD2. There are 16 residues in the CDR3. Germline trimming cut 7 bases from V and 4 bases from J; bases unmatched to any gene: 8. In germline, CDR1 is MNHEY, CDR2 SVGEGT. In DNA, the CDR3 is TGTGCCAGCAAAAGAATAGCGGGAGGGCCCACCGGGGAGCTGTTTTTT. Translating it yields CASKRIAGGPTGELFF.

There are a few counts of this clonotype. The rearrangement uses TRBV5-1 and TRBJ2-2; D unclear. The V gene's germline CDR1 is SGHRS and CDR2 YFSETQ. This CDR3 comprises 14 residues. The V gene lost 0 bases and the J gene lost 6 bases, with 9 bases spanning the gap. The CDR3 here is CASSLGEVAGELFF. The CDR3 DNA sequence: TGCGCCAGCAGCTTGGGAGAGGTAGCCGGGGAGCTGTTTTTT.